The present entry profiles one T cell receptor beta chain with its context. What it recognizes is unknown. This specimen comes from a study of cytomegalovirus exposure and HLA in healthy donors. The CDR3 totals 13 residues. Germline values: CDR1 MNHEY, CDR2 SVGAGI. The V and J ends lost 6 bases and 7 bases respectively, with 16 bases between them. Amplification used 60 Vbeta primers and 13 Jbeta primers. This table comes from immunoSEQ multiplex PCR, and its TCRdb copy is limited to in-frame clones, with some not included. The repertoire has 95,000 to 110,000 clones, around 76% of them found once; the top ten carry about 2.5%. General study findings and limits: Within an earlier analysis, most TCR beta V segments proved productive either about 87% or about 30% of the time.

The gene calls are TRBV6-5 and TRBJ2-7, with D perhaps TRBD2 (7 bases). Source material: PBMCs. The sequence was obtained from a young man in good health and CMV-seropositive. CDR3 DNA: TGTGCCAGCAGGCCGGCCGGGGGGCGAGAGCAGTACTTC. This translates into CASRPAGGREQYF.